These 24 T cell receptor beta chains were all obtained from the same sample, sequenced in a study of Ad26.COV2.S vaccination and SARS-CoV-2 variants. Profiled with immunoSEQ multiplex PCR; TCRdb holds only in-frame clones, not every one. This sample has around 400,000 clones, with approximately 89% found just once. The treatment denotes: 15 to 20 received Ad26.COV2.S at low or high dose, single or two shots; about 5 received placebo; per-sample allocation not given. Samples were taken on day 63 after the first vaccine or placebo injection. Sequenced material: peripheral blood, taken in a trial of Ad26.COV2.S vaccine versus placebo. Every receptor here comes from a person between 18 and 59 years old who received the Ad26.COV2.S COVID-19 vaccine or a placebo.

The V and J genes are TRBV30 and TRBJ2-3, with 7 positions matching TRBD2. V was clipped by 6 bases and J by 2 bases; unmatched bases: 5. Germline V gives CDR1 GTSNPN, CDR2 SVGIG (reference sequence). The CDR3 contains 13 residues. CDR3: CACQRGDTDTQYF. The CDR3 DNA reads as TGTGCCTGCCAACGGGGGGACACAGATACGCAGTATTTT.

The chain combines TRBV13 with TRBJ2-7; the match to TRBD2 covers 13 bases. Per germline, CDR1 PRHDT and CDR2 FYEKMQ (reference sequence). V shed 5 bases, J shed 5 bases, and the junction held 6 bases outside the gene matches. CDR3 length: 15 residues. Written as DNA, the CDR3 is TGTGCCAGCAGCCATGGGACTAGCGGGAACCACGAGCAGTACTTC. Encoded protein: CASSHGTSGNHEQYF. Together with reference TRBV13 and TRBJ2-7, the CDR3 gives the full variable domain: AAGVIQSPRHLIKEKRETATLKCYPIPRHDTVYWYQQGPGQDPQFLISFYEKMQSDKGSIPDRFSAQQFSDYHSELNMSSLELGDSALYFCASSHGTSGNHEQYFGPGTRLTVT.

The chain joins TRBV5-1 to TRBJ1-2, with D unresolved. Trimming took off 1 base at V and 4 bases at J, with 8 bases between the two ends. CDR1 SGHRS and CDR2 YFSETQ come from the germline V gene. The CDR3 runs 13 residues. DNA of the CDR3: TGCGCCAGCAGCTTGATGGACGGCTATGGCTACACCTTC. Protein: CASSLMDGYGYTF.

This rearrangement joins TRBV6-5 to TRBJ1-1; D is possibly TRBD1 (6 bases). Deletions cut 6 bases from V and 4 bases from J, with 6 bases between. Per germline, CDR1 MNHEY and CDR2 SVGAGI. This CDR3 contains 11 residues. CDR3 DNA: TGTGCCAGCAGGGACAGCACTGAAGCTTTCTTT. Residues: CASRDSTEAFF.

The genes are TRBV7-9 and TRBJ2-3; 7 bases map to TRBD2. The CDR3 has 15 amino acids. V was clipped by 2 bases and J by 5 bases; unmatched bases: 7. Germline V gives CDR1 SEHNR, CDR2 FQNEAQ (reference sequence). The CDR3: CASSLSWREKDTQYF. The CDR3, as DNA: TGTGCCAGCAGCTTAAGTTGGCGGGAGAAAGATACGCAGTATTTT. Using reference TRBV7-9 and TRBJ2-3 for the parts outside the CDR3, the full variable domain is DTGVSQNPRHKITKRGQNVTFRCDPISEHNRLYWYRQTLGQGPEFLTYFQNEAQLEKSRLLSDRFSAERPKGSFSTLEIQRTEQGDSAMYLCASSLSWREKDTQYFGPGTRLTVL.

The chain recombines TRBV7-6 with TRBJ1-1; D unclear. Between the trimmed V and J ends, which lost 2 bases and 0 bases, there was a span of 7 bases. Germline lookup yields CDR1 SGHVS and CDR2 FNYEAQ. This CDR3 contains 14 residues. In DNA, the CDR3 is TGTGCCAGCAGCTTACAAGAGGTGAACACTGAAGCTTTCTTT. Amino acid sequence: CASSLQEVNTEAFF.

About this clone itself: The germline gene is not matched at one end of the junction; a read error may be the cause. This chain uses TRBV7-2 with TRBJ2-7; D may be TRBD2 (8 bases). CDR1 SGHTA and CDR2 FQGNSA come from the germline V gene. The CDR3 extends over 15 amino acids. CDR3 protein: CASSSTGRRSGSRNF. CDR3 coding DNA: TGTGCCAGCAGCTCGACAGGGCGGAGGAGCGGGAGTCGGAACTTC.

The V call is TRBV5-1, the J call TRBJ2-7, with 9 bases identical to TRBD2. The CDR3 loop spans 15 amino acids. V trimming: 0 bases; J trimming: 6 bases; junction bases outside the gene matches: 7. Germline assignment: CDR1 SGHRS and CDR2 YFSETQ. The CDR3 sequence: CASSLALAGFSEQYF. CDR3 DNA: TGCGCCAGCAGCTTGGCTCTAGCGGGATTCTCCGAGCAGTACTTC.

The chain uses TRBV5-1 and TRBJ2-7; D might be TRBD1 (6 bases). CDR3 length: 14 residues. Trimming took off 0 bases at V and 3 bases at J, with 10 bases between the two ends. Germline values: CDR1 SGHRS, CDR2 YFSETQ. The CDR3 DNA is TGCGCCAGCAGCTTGGGGACAGAAAACTACGAGCAGTACTTC. Protein: CASSLGTENYEQYF.

The rearrangement uses TRBV11-1 and TRBJ1-5, with a tentative D call TRBD1 (6 bases). The germline V and J ends were trimmed by 4 bases and 4 bases, with 14 bases remaining between them. Germline-derived CDR1 and CDR2 are SGHAT and FQDESV (reference sequence). CDR3 length equals 15 residues. As DNA, the CDR3 is TGTGCCAGCAGCTCCGGGGGGCCGGGGAATCAGCCCCAGCATTTT. Its protein is CASSSGGPGNQPQHF.

The chain carries TRBV6-8 and TRBJ1-4; D might be TRBD1 (5 bases). The V gene's germline CDR1 is MNHGY and CDR2 SAAAGT. Trimming left V 2 bases short and J 5 bases short, with 15 bases between. The CDR3 extends over 16 amino acids. The CDR3 loop reads CASSYGPRTRNEKLFF. In nucleotides, the CDR3 is TGTGCCAGCAGTTACGGTCCTAGGACACGGAATGAAAAACTGTTTTTT.

The chain joins TRBV10-1 to TRBJ1-5, with 8 positions matching TRBD1. V lost 3 bases to trimming and J lost 4 bases; unmatched junction nucleotides: 8. The CDR3 has 16 residues. Germline-derived CDR1 and CDR2 are WNHNN and SYGVQD (reference sequence). Here the CDR3 reads CASSEPRGQGNQPQHF. In nucleotides, the CDR3 is TGCGCCAGCAGTGAACCCAGGGGGCAGGGAAATCAGCCCCAGCATTTT.

The chain is built from TRBV28 and TRBJ2-2, with 7 positions matching TRBD1. The CDR3 length is 15 residues. With 6 bases clipped from V and 0 bases from J, the junction kept 4 bases outside the gene matches. Germline V gene data show CDR1 as MDHEN and CDR2 as SYDVKM. The CDR3 nucleotides read TGTGCCAGCAGAGGACAGGCCGCGAACACCGGGGAGCTGTTTTTT. As protein: CASRGQAANTGELFF.

Note on this clone: The sample contains more than one DNA sequence encoding this CDR3. The chain joins TRBV6-2 or TRBV6-3 to TRBJ2-7; D is ambiguous. Trimming removed 0 bases at V and 4 bases at J, with 4 bases between. CDR3 length equals 12 residues. Per the germline V gene, CDR1 is MNHEY and CDR2 is SVGEGT. The CDR3 nucleotides are TGTGCCAGCAGTTACTCGCAGTACGAGCAGTACTTC. Translating gives CASSYSQYEQYF.

The rearrangement uses TRBV5-4 and TRBJ2-5; TRBD2 agrees at 10 bases. The length of the CDR3 is 13 residues. CDR1 is SGHNT and CDR2 is YYREEE in the germline V gene (reference sequence). Trimming cost V 2 bases and J 5 bases; bases outside gene matches: 0. DNA for the CDR3: TGTGCCAGCAGCTTTAGCGGGAGGGAGACCCAGTACTTC. Translating it yields CASSFSGRETQYF. Using reference TRBV5-4 and TRBJ2-5 for the parts outside the CDR3, the full variable domain is ETGVTQSPTHLIKTRGQQVTLRCSSQSGHNTVSWYQQALGQGPQFIFQYYREEENGRGNFPPRFSGLQFPNYSSELNVNALELDDSALYLCASSFSGRETQYFGPGTRLLVL.

This clone was observed once. The genes are TRBV27 and TRBJ2-4; TRBD2 aligns across 7 bases. The CDR3 extends over 17 amino acids. V shed 2 bases and J 0 bases; nucleotides not matched to a gene: 7. Germline-derived CDR1 and CDR2 are MNHEY and SMNVEV (reference sequence). The CDR3 spells CASSLRASGLAKNIQYF. The CDR3 DNA reads TGTGCCAGCAGTTTACGGGCTAGCGGCTTAGCCAAAAACATTCAGTACTTC.

The CDR3 sequence is CASSLAPYTEAFF. The CDR3 coding sequence is TGTGCCAGCAGCTTAGCGCCGTACACTGAAGCTTTCTTT. V usage is TRBV7-2 and J usage is TRBJ1-1; D is uncertain. The CDR3 covers 13 residues. The V end was cut by 0 bases, the J end by 3 bases, with 5 bases between. Germline CDR1 and CDR2: SGHTA and FQGNSA.

In its sample, this clone was seen once. The CDR3 loop reads CASSLGPGIYEQYF. As DNA, the CDR3 is TGTGCCAGCAGCCTTGGACCAGGTATCTACGAGCAGTACTTC. The J gene is TRBJ2-7, the V gene TRBV7-2; D is undetermined. The length of the CDR3 is 14 residues. Looked up from germline, CDR1 is SGHTA and CDR2 is FQGNSA. With 5 bases removed from V and 3 bases from J, the gap between germline ends came to 14 bases.

The V and J genes are TRBV19 and TRBJ2-3; D perhaps matches TRBD1 (6 bases). Deletions cut 6 bases from V and 0 bases from J, with 10 bases between. Germline V CDR1 and CDR2: LNHDA, SQIVND (reference sequence). The CDR3 totals 14 residues. CDR3 nucleotides: TGTGCCAGTAGGGGGGCTCCTAGCACAGATACGCAGTATTTT. It yields the protein CASRGAPSTDTQYF.

This clone was observed a few times. The V gene is TRBV30, the J gene TRBJ1-6, with TRBD1 as a possible D gene (6 bases). The germline V and J ends were trimmed by 3 bases and 6 bases, with 6 bases remaining between them. The CDR3 totals 12 residues. In germline, CDR1 is GTSNPN, CDR2 SVGIG (reference sequence). CDR3 protein: CAWRDSNSPLHF. The CDR3, as DNA: TGTGCCTGGAGGGACAGTAATTCACCCCTCCACTTT.

This sequence joins TRBV4-1 and TRBJ2-5; TRBD2 is a possible D gene (6 bases). Germline loops: CDR1 MGHRA, CDR2 YSYEKL. This CDR3 has 15 residues. V gave up 3 bases and J gave up 4 bases, with 15 bases separating them. The CDR3 nucleotides are TGCGCCAGCAGCCATGAACTAGCTGGGGGAGAGACCCAGTACTTC. Its protein product is CASSHELAGGETQYF.

The chain employs TRBV4-1 and TRBJ2-7; no clear D gene. This CDR3 has 14 residues. Trimming took 7 bases from V and 2 from J, leaving 15 bases between them. The V gene's germline CDR1 is MGHRA and CDR2 YSYEKL. As DNA, the CDR3 is TGCGCCAGCACCAAGGAATTAGGGACCTACGAGCAGTACTTC. The encoded protein is CASTKELGTYEQYF.

This clone was found once. The chain employs TRBV6-5 and TRBJ2-7, with D perhaps TRBD1 (6 bases). Germline lookup yields CDR1 MNHEY and CDR2 SVGAGI. The CDR3 consists of 15 residues. V was clipped by 3 bases and J by 7 bases, with 19 bases between them. DNA of the CDR3: TGTGCCAGCAGTTATATGGGACACGGATTGGAGGAGCAGTACTTC. The encoded protein is CASSYMGHGLEEQYF.

The chain is built from TRBV28 and TRBJ2-1; D remains ambiguous. This CDR3 has 14 residues. The V and J ends lost 3 bases and 5 bases respectively, with 11 bases between them. Germline CDR1 reads MDHEN; CDR2 reads SYDVKM. CDR3 DNA sequence: TGTGCCAGCAGTTTGTCGCCCGGAAACAATGAGCAGTTCTTC. It is translated as CASSLSPGNNEQFF.